The text below deals with one T cell receptor (beta chain). Germline CDR1 and CDR2: SGDLS and YYNGEE. The CDR3 contains 12 residues. Trimming removed 3 bases from V and 8 bases from J; junction bases left unmatched: 4. The sample originates from a study of blood T cell repertoires in COVID-19. In the authors' workflow: Reference gene primer amplification gave nucleated cell count estimates. Libraries were prepared by immunoSEQ multiplex PCR; TCRdb keeps only in-frame clonotypes and omits some of them. Clone size and V and J calls were adopted from that table, with D and trimming inferred from the DNA. This table holds nearly 400,000 clones, roughly nine tenths found once.

The source of this sequence is a woman aged 25 to 39 who had recovered from COVID-19. The V and J genes are TRBV9 and TRBJ1-1; TRBD1 agrees at 7 bases. Source material: PBMCs or T cells enriched from blood (not recorded which). This chain's CDR3 is CASSDPGQEAFF. As DNA, the CDR3 is TGTGCCAGCAGCGACCCGGGACAGGAAGCTTTCTTT. Using reference TRBV9 and TRBJ1-1 for the parts outside the CDR3, the full variable domain is DSGVTQTPKHLITATGQRVTLRCSPRSGDLSVYWYQQSLDQGLQFLIQYYNGEERAKGNILERFSAQQFPDLHSELNLSSLELGDSALYFCASSDPGQEAFFGQGTRLTVV.